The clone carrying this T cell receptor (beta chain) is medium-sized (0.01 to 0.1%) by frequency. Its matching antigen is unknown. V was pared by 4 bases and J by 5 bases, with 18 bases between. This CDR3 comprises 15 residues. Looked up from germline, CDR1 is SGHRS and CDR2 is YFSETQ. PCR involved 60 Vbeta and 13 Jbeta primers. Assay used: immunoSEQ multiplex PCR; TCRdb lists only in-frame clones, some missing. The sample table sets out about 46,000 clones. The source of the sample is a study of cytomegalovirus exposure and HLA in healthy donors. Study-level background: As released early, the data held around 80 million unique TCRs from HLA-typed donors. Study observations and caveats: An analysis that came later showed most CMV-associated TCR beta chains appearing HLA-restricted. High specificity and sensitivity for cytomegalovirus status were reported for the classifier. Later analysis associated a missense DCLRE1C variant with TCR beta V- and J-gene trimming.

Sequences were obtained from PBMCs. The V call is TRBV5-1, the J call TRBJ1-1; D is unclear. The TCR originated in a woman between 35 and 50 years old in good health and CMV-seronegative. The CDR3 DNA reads TGCGCCAGCAGCCTACGTTGGAGGCATAAAACTGAAGCTTTCTTT. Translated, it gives CASSLRWRHKTEAFF.